The rows below give T cell receptor beta chains drawn from one sample of a study of T cells in Graves' hyperthyroidism and ophthalmopathy. From the multiplex PCR reads, TCRdb called clonotypes with MiXCR, one entry per CDR3 protein. The table has some 510,000 distinct CDR3 sequences, roughly 46% seen once; the top ten hold about 8.2%. Source material: peripheral blood or thyroid tissue (not recorded which). The receptors shown here come from a woman under 30 with Graves' hyperthyroidism. Each CDR3 is given without its conserved first and last residue.

TRBV29-1 | SVGGRGAGANVLT
TRBV2 | ASRLDRVGFQPQH
TRBV10-2 | ASSELVPGELF
TRBV29-1 | SVERETRWGYT
TRBV7-9 | ASSFGTQGTGYT
TRBV7-2 | ASSFREKGEQY
TRBV7-2 | ASSSTGVSGNTIY
TRBV7-9 | ASSLGSGSATGELF
TRBV10-3 | AISADPTGSLYGYT
TRBV12-3/TRBV12-4 | ASSFPPEGTEAF
TRBV2 | ASKAGRTDTQY
TRBV5-1 | ASSLAPQNGEKLF
TRBV10-3 | ASSGAASSYEQY
TRBV2 | ASSVEGALETQY
TRBV7-2 | ASSHGTEHEKLF
TRBV19 | ASSKVTGELF